The present T cell receptor (beta chain) was sequenced within a study of T cell responses to AZD1222 COVID-19 vaccine. The germline CDR1 and CDR2 sequences are MNHEY and SVGAGI. CDR3 length: 15 amino acids. The V segment lost 6 bases and the J segment 6 bases; nucleotides outside the gene matches: 11. The assay was immunoSEQ multiplex PCR, and TCRdb's table has in-frame clones only and misses some. This sample has some 25,000 clones, with roughly 91% found just once. The chain employs TRBV6-5 and TRBJ2-7; 10 bases align to TRBD1. This specimen consisted of peripheral blood, obtained 28 days after the second AZD1222 dose. This receptor was identified in an adult who received the AZD1222 COVID-19 vaccine. The CDR3 is CASRETGGVALEQYF. As DNA, the CDR3 is TGTGCCAGCAGGGAGACAGGGGGCGTTGCCCTCGAGCAGTACTTC.